This T cell receptor (beta chain) was sequenced in a study of long-term antiretroviral therapy in people with HIV. The study's findings and limits: CDR3 length ranges were narrower in HIV repertoires than in controls. Increased diversity was seen after ART, yet it remained lower than in transplant donor controls. Clones showing expansion before ART dominated the repertoire at all time points.

Sequencing used immunoSEQ v3.0 at survey level. The protocol was immunoSEQ multiplex PCR, while the TCRdb copy is restricted to in-frame clones and leaves out a portion. This table has about 18,000 clones, about nine tenths appearing once. About this clone itself: Its matching antigen is unknown.

The ends were cut back, 8 bases at V and 5 bases at J, with 15 bases in the middle. The length of the CDR3 is 13 residues. The V gene's germline CDR1 is MNHNS and CDR2 SASEGT. The chain uses TRBV6-1 and TRBJ2-5; either TRBD1 or TRBD2 may supply D (6 bases each). The sequencing used unsorted PBMCs, collected 3 years after starting antiretroviral therapy. This TCR derives from a man aged 50-59 years with HIV. CDR3: CASEASGAETQYF. CDR3 sequence (DNA): TGTGCCAGCGAAGCCTCGGGGGCGGAGACCCAGTACTTC.